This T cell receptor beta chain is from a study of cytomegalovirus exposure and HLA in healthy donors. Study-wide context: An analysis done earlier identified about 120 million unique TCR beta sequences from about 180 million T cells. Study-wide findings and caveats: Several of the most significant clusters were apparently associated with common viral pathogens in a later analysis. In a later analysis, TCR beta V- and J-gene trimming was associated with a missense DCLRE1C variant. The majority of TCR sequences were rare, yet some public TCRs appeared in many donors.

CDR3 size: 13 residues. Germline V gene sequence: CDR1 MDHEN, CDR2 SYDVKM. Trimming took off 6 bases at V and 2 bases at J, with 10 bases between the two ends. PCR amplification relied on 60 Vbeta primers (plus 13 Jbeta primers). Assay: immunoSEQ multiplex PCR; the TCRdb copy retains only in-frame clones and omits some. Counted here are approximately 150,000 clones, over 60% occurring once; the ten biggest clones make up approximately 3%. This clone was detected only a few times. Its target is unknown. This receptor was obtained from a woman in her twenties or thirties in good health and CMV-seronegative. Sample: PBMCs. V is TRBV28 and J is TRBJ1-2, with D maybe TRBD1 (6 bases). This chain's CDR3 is CASRVTGNYGYTF. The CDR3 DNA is TGTGCCAGCAGAGTCACAGGGAACTATGGCTACACCTTC.